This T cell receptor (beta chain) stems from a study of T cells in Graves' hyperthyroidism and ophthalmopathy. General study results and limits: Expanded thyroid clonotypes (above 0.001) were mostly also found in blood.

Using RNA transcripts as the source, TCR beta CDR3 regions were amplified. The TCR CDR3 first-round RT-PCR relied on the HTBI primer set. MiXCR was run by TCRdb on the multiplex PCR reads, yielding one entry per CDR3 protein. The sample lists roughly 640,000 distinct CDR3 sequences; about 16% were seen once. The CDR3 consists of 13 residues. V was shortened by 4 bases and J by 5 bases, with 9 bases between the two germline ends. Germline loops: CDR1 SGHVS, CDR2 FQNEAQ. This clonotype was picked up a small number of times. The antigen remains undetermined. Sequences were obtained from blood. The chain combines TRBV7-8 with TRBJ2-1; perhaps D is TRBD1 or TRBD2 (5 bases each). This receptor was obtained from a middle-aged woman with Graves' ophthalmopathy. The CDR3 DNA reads TGTGCCAGCAGCTCCGGGACCAACAATGAGCAGTTCTTC. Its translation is CASSSGTNNEQFF.